A single sample is the source of the 27 T cell receptor beta chains below, sequenced in a study of cytomegalovirus exposure and HLA in healthy donors. Data came from immunoSEQ multiplex PCR; TCRdb stores just in-frame clones and leaves some out. The sample yields 190,000 or so clones, approximately 83% seen once. Sequenced material: PBMCs. The receptors shown here come from a woman aged 18-29 years in good health and CMV-seropositive.

The chain combines TRBV29-1 with TRBJ1-1; D possibly corresponds to TRBD1 (6 bases). This CDR3 is built from 15 residues. CDR1 SQVTM and CDR2 ANQGSEA come from the germline V gene. The V and J ends lost 2 bases and 1 base respectively, with 14 bases between them. The CDR3 DNA follows: TGCAGCGTTGAAACTCAGGGGTTCGCGAACACTGAAGCTTTCTTT. Translated: CSVETQGFANTEAFF.

In this sample, this clone turned up a few times. The rearrangement joins TRBV5-4 to TRBJ1-1; D is possibly TRBD1 (5 bases). V shed 2 bases and J shed 5 bases, with 13 bases lying between them. The CDR3 length is 14 residues. Germline CDR1 is SGHNT and CDR2 is YYREEE (reference sequence). This chain's CDR3 is CASSFIGGRTEAFF. The CDR3 DNA sequence: TGTGCCAGCAGCTTTATTGGGGGGAGGACTGAAGCTTTCTTT.

This sequence joins TRBV10-3 and TRBJ2-7; 11 positions agree with TRBD1. The CDR3 loop spans 15 amino acids. The V and J ends lost 4 bases and 2 bases, in that order; junction bases with no gene match: 4. CDR1 ENHRY and CDR2 SYGVKD come from the germline V gene. In nucleotides, the CDR3 is TGTGCCATCAGTGCTGGACAGGGGGCGACCTACGAGCAGTACTTC. Translated, it gives CAISAGQGATYEQYF.

The rearrangement joins TRBV5-1 to TRBJ2-3; no clear D gene. V was shortened by 4 bases and J by 0 bases, with 9 bases between the two germline ends. The CDR3 sequence is 14 residues long. From germline, CDR1 is SGHRS and CDR2 YFSETQ. CDR3 residues: CASSGPSSTDTQYF. For the CDR3, the DNA is TGCGCCAGCAGCGGGCCCTCTAGCACAGATACGCAGTATTTT.

The chain is built from TRBV9 and TRBJ2-3; TRBD1 might be the D (6 bases). CDR1 is SGDLS, CDR2 YYNGEE, per germline. Trimming shortened V by 2 bases and J by 2 bases, and 15 bases separated the two germline ends. The length of the CDR3 is 16 residues. This chain's CDR3 is CASSVATGPLTDTQYF. The CDR3 DNA reads as TGTGCCAGCAGCGTCGCCACAGGGCCACTCACAGATACGCAGTATTTT.

The CDR3 coding sequence is TGTGCCAGCAGTTACGAAGCCTTAGAGGGCTACACCTTC. Translation: CASSYEALEGYTF. The V call is TRBV6-5, the J call TRBJ1-2; no clear D. The V gene's germline CDR1 is MNHEY and CDR2 SVGAGI. Trimming removed 2 bases from V and 8 bases from J, with 12 bases in between. The CDR3 has 13 amino acids.

This clone was found a few times. The V and J genes are TRBV2 and TRBJ1-2; TRBD1 matches at 7 bases. Trimming took 6 bases from V and 5 from J; bases not matched to a gene: 6. The CDR3 is 13 residues long. Germline lookup yields CDR1 SNHLY and CDR2 FYNNEI. In DNA form, the CDR3 reads TGTGCCAGCAGAACACAGGGGAAGTATGGCTACACCTTC. It encodes CASRTQGKYGYTF. Complete variable domain (other parts from reference TRBV2 and TRBJ1-2): EPEVTQTPSHQVTQMGQEVILRCVPISNHLYFYWYRQILGQKVEFLVSFYNNEISEKSEIFDDQFSVERPDGSNFTLKIRSTKLEDSAMYFCASRTQGKYGYTFGSGTRLTVV.

The chain is built from TRBV4-1 and TRBJ1-5; D remains ambiguous. CDR3 size: 15 residues. V lost 2 bases, J lost 6 bases, and 14 bases lay in between. Germline V gene sequence: CDR1 MGHRA, CDR2 YSYEKL. The CDR3 DNA follows: TGCGCCAGCAGCCAACCCCAGGAGGGCGCTCAGCCCCAGCATTTT. The encoded protein is CASSQPQEGAQPQHF.

The chain combines TRBV13 with TRBJ2-2; a possible D gene is TRBD2 (6 bases). CDR3 length: 17 amino acids. Germline assignment: CDR1 PRHDT and CDR2 FYEKMQ (reference sequence). The V end was cut by 6 bases, the J end by 0 bases, with 17 bases between. The CDR3 region has the DNA TGTGCCAGCAGTCCCCCACCCGGGGGACCGAACACCGGGGAGCTGTTTTTT. It yields the protein CASSPPPGGPNTGELFF.

Only one count was recorded for this clone. The rearrangement uses TRBV11-2 and TRBJ2-7, with D possibly being TRBD1 (6 bases). The CDR3 sequence is 13 residues long. The V gene lost 8 bases and the J gene lost 4 bases, with 15 bases spanning the gap. Per germline, CDR1 SGHAT and CDR2 FQNNGV. CDR3 nucleotides: TGTGCCAGCCTTTCAGGGGATCGGTACGAGCAGTACTTC. It encodes CASLSGDRYEQYF.

The CDR3 DNA is TGTGCCAGTAGTACTACTAGAATTCTGAACACCGGGGAGCTGTTTTTT. This translates into CASSTTRILNTGELFF. The chain links TRBV19 to TRBJ2-2; D perhaps matches TRBD2 (5 bases). CDR1 is LNHDA and CDR2 is SQIVND in the germline V gene (reference sequence). There are 16 residues in the CDR3. With 4 bases removed from V and 1 base from J, the gap between germline ends came to 13 bases.

Only one count was recorded for this clone. This chain uses TRBV18 with TRBJ2-2; maybe TRBD1 (5 bases). Trimming stripped 5 bases from V and 5 bases from J, with 24 bases between. This CDR3 region has 18 residues. Germline V gene sequence: CDR1 KGHSH, CDR2 LQKENI. In DNA, the CDR3 is TGTGCCAGCTCAACCCTGACAGCTGGTCGATCCGGAACCGGGGAGCTGTTTTTT. This encodes CASSTLTAGRSGTGELFF. Full variable domain (missing parts from reference TRBV18 and TRBJ2-2): NAGVMQNPRHLVRRRGQEARLRCSPMKGHSHVYWYRQLPEEGLKFMVYLQKENIIDESGMPKERFSAEFPKEGPSILRIQQVVRGDSAAYFCASSTLTAGRSGTGELFFGEGSRLTVL.

This chain joins TRBV5-1 and TRBJ2-3; no clear D gene. The CDR3 spans 13 residues. V was cut by 0 bases and J by 2 bases, with 4 bases left in between. Germline V lookup: CDR1 SGHRS, CDR2 YFSETQ. The CDR3 spells CASSLELTDTQYF. The CDR3 DNA follows: TGCGCCAGCAGCTTGGAGCTCACAGATACGCAGTATTTT.

The chain links TRBV6-1 to TRBJ2-3, with 7 positions matching TRBD1. After removal of 2 bases from V and 4 bases from J, the junction contained 9 bases not matched to a gene. Germline V gene lookup returns CDR1 MNHNS and CDR2 SASEGT. The CDR3 runs 16 residues. In DNA, the CDR3 is TGTGCCAGCAGTGAATTTGCAGGGGGTCCTGCAGATACGCAGTATTTT. Protein sequence: CASSEFAGGPADTQYF.

This sequence joins TRBV5-1 and TRBJ2-3, with D possibly being TRBD1 (6 bases). The CDR3 is 14 amino acids. V shed 4 bases and J shed 1 base, with 10 bases lying between them. Germline CDR1 reads SGHRS; CDR2 reads YFSETQ. The CDR3, as DNA: TGCGCCAGCAGCGCAAGGACAGGCACAGATACGCAGTATTTT. It translates to CASSARTGTDTQYF. Full variable domain (remainder filled in from reference TRBV5-1 and TRBJ2-3): KAGVTQTPRYLIKTRGQQVTLSCSPISGHRSVSWYQQTPGQGLQFLFEYFSETQRNKGNFPGRFSGRQFSNSRSEMNVSTLELGDSALYLCASSARTGTDTQYFGPGTRLTVL.

The chain carries TRBV6-5 and TRBJ2-1, with TRBD2 identical over 11 bases. The CDR3 is 15 residues long. V trimming: 5 bases; J trimming: 2 bases; junction bases outside the gene matches: 2. Germline lookup yields CDR1 MNHEY and CDR2 SVGAGI. CDR3: CASSLSGGAYNEQFF. CDR3 sequence (DNA): TGTGCCAGCAGTCTTAGCGGGGGGGCCTACAATGAGCAGTTCTTC.

J is TRBJ2-7 and V is TRBV4-1, with D tentatively TRBD2 (6 bases). Germline V gives CDR1 MGHRA, CDR2 YSYEKL. The CDR3 runs 15 residues. V lost 4 bases and J 2 bases, leaving 15 bases between the germline ends. The CDR3: CASSPHGGRPYEQYF. The CDR3, as DNA: TGCGCCAGCAGCCCCCACGGGGGACGCCCCTACGAGCAGTACTTC.

The V gene is TRBV7-6, the J gene TRBJ1-1, with no clear D. V was cut by 5 bases and J by 6 bases, with 13 bases left in between. Germline CDR1 SGHVS, CDR2 FNYEAQ. The CDR3 runs to 13 residues. The CDR3 region has the DNA TGTGCCAGCAGCCGCAATTCACGAGCTGAAGCTTTCTTT. It encodes CASSRNSRAEAFF. Full variable domain (rest looked up from reference TRBV7-6 and TRBJ1-1): GAGVSQSPRYKVTKRGQDVALRCDPISGHVSLYWYRQALGQGPEFLTYFNYEAQQDKSGLPNDRFSAERPEGSISTLTIQRTEQRDSAMYRCASSRNSRAEAFFGQGTRLTVV.

This chain links TRBV4-1 with TRBJ2-7; D might be TRBD2 (6 bases). Between the trimmed V and J ends, which lost 2 bases and 5 bases, there was a span of 13 bases. The germline CDR1 and CDR2 sequences are MGHRA and YSYEKL. The CDR3 runs to 14 residues. CDR3 loop: CASSQPPGGDEQYF. DNA of the CDR3: TGCGCCAGCAGCCAACCCCCCGGAGGGGACGAGCAGTACTTC.

V gene TRBV25-1 combines with J gene TRBJ1-6; possible D gene TRBD1, 6 bases. The germline V gene has CDR1 MGHDK and CDR2 SYGVNS. With 5 bases removed from V and 7 bases from J, the gap between germline ends came to 12 bases. The CDR3 length is 14 residues. CDR3: CASSLGAKNSPLHF. CDR3 bases: TGTGCCAGCAGTTTGGGGGCTAAAAATTCACCCCTCCACTTT.

This sequence joins TRBV7-2 and TRBJ2-7; 7 bases are shared with TRBD1. The CDR3 runs to 14 residues. The germline gives CDR1 SGHTA, CDR2 FQGNSA. With 5 bases clipped from V and 3 bases from J, the junction kept 7 bases outside the gene matches. CDR3 loop: CASSRITGDYEQYF. Written as DNA, the CDR3 is TGTGCCAGCAGCCGGATAACAGGGGACTACGAGCAGTACTTC.

The chain combines TRBV27 with TRBJ2-1; 7 bases agree with TRBD1. V lost 4 bases and J lost 10; bases outside the gene matches: 4. The CDR3 consists of 12 residues. CDR1 is MNHEY, CDR2 SMNVEV, per germline (reference sequence). The CDR3 spells CASSSQGVEQFF. The CDR3 DNA follows: TGTGCCAGCAGTTCCCAGGGGGTAGAGCAGTTCTTC.

The chain employs TRBV27 and TRBJ2-1; 8 positions match TRBD1. CDR1 and CDR2 from the germline V gene are MNHEY and SMNVEV (reference sequence). V lost 9 bases to trimming and J lost 5 bases; unmatched junction nucleotides: 6. The CDR3 spans 13 residues. CDR3 sequence reads: CASKQGGHNEQFF. The CDR3 bases are TGTGCCAGTAAACAGGGGGGCCACAATGAGCAGTTCTTC.

The sample holds a few counts of this clone. This rearrangement joins TRBV18 to TRBJ1-2, with D perhaps matching TRBD1 (5 bases). This CDR3 is built from 13 residues. V lost 5 bases to trimming and J lost 8 bases, with 15 bases between them. Germline CDR1 reads KGHSH; CDR2 reads LQKENI. The CDR3 loop reads CASSNRSSRGYTF. CDR3 DNA: TGTGCCAGCTCAAACAGGTCGAGTAGGGGCTACACCTTC.

This clone occurred a few times. The gene calls are TRBV9 and TRBJ1-1; D perhaps matches TRBD1 (5 bases). This CDR3 region has 16 residues. The ends were cut back, 0 bases at V and 0 bases at J, with 12 bases in the middle. Germline V gives CDR1 SGDLS, CDR2 YYNGEE. For the CDR3, the DNA is TGTGCCAGCAGCGTAGGGGGCCAGCTCATGAACACTGAAGCTTTCTTT. Its protein is CASSVGGQLMNTEAFF.

The chain recombines TRBV10-1 with TRBJ2-1; possible D gene TRBD2, 6 bases. Trimming removed 2 bases from V and 7 bases from J, with 15 bases in between. The CDR3 totals 15 residues. Germline V gene data show CDR1 as WNHNN and CDR2 as SYGVQD (reference sequence). Here the CDR3 reads CASSEPYAGGNEQFF. DNA of the CDR3: TGCGCCAGCAGTGAGCCCTATGCCGGGGGAAATGAGCAGTTCTTC.

As to this clone: Mismatch with germline at one junction end may stem from a read error. The CDR3 DNA reads TGTGCCAGCAGCGAAGACATCACCGGGACAGGGAATTCACCCCTCCACTTT. This sequence encodes CASSEDITGTGNSPLHF. The genes are TRBV6-1 and TRBJ1-6, with TRBD1 matching over 9 bases. The CDR3 extends over 17 amino acids. Germline values: CDR1 MNHNS, CDR2 SASEGT.